Detailed here is one T cell receptor (beta chain). The antigen is not known. The junction had 4 bases not matched to a gene; V was cut back by 9 bases and J by 7 bases. The CDR3 spans 11 residues. Germline V lookup: CDR1 SGHTA, CDR2 FQGNSA. The entry originates in a study of T cells in narcolepsy. Assay used: immunoSEQ multiplex PCR; TCRdb lists only in-frame clones, some missing. Of approximately 25,000 clones in the sample, around 82% were seen once. The study's findings and limits: In some patient and control memory CD4+ samples, autoreactive clones were absent. Healthy controls reportedly lacked the autoreactive clonotypes serially found in patients' blood. Same-patient CSF and blood CD4+ T cell clonotypes included HCRT-specific and TRIB2-specific autoreactive ones.

The chain employs TRBV7-2 and TRBJ2-3; 7 bases fit TRBD2. The clonotype originates from a human donor with narcolepsy. Sequenced input: CD45RA- memory CD4+ T cells from PBMCs. CDR3 protein: CASGEGNTQYF. CDR3 bases: TGTGCCAGTGGGGAGGGAAATACGCAGTATTTT.